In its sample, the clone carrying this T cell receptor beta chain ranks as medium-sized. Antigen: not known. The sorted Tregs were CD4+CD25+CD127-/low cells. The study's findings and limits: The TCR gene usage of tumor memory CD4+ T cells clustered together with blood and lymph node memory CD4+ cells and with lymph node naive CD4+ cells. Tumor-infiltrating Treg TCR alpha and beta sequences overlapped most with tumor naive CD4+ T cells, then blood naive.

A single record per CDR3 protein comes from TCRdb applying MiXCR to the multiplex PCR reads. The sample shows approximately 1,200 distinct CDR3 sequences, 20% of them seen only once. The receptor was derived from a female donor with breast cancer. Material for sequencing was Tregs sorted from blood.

CDR3 DNA: TGTGCCAGCAGCCGAGGGACAGCTTATGGCTACACCTTC. Residues: CASSRGTAYGYTF. This sequence joins TRBV12-3 or TRBV12-4 and TRBJ1-2, with 7 bases aligning to TRBD1. Germline trimming cut 6 bases from V and 5 bases from J; bases unmatched to any gene: 6. This CDR3 is 13 amino acids long.